This is a list of T cell receptor beta chains from one sample in a study of OX40 agonist ivuxolimab in advanced cancers. Libraries were prepared by immunoSEQ multiplex PCR; TCRdb keeps only in-frame clonotypes and omits some of them. The profile shows tens of thousands of clones, roughly nine tenths of them singletons. The sequencing used CD4+ or CD8+ T cells sorted from blood, collected in a trial of the OX40 agonist ivuxolimab. Receptor source: an adult with an advanced solid tumor such as melanoma, head and neck, liver or kidney cancer. Both conserved end residues are trimmed from each CDR3.

TRBV28	TRBJ1-6	ASSFQEPSPLH
TRBV7-9	TRBJ1-5	ASSDGTGGVQPQH
TRBV28	TRBJ2-7	ASSDSGAILYEQY
TRBV5-4	TRBJ2-3	ASSLRSSGFDTQY
TRBV19	TRBJ1-3	ASSPALGSGNTIY
TRBV28	TRBJ1-4	ASSLWTANEKLF
TRBV7-9	TRBJ2-7	ASSPFHEQY
TRBV27	TRBJ1-6	ASTRSSYNSPLH
TRBV7-2	TRBJ1-1	ASSQGTGRNTEAF
TRBV14	TRBJ1-1	ASSQLGGQNTEAF
TRBV9	TRBJ1-3	ASSVRGSGTGSGNTIY
TRBV30	TRBJ2-5	ACMTGQETQY
TRBV2	TRBJ1-2	ASSRDRVGHRGYT
TRBV5-1	TRBJ1-1	ASSLTGYMGVNTEAF
TRBV9	TRBJ2-1	ASSVARTGGRNEQF
TRBV7-9	TRBJ2-1	ASSLPGGRGRGNEQF
TRBV28	TRBJ2-3	ASSSLSGRPQDTQY
TRBV28	TRBJ2-1	ASSETGSSSYNEQF
TRBV13	TRBJ1-2	ASSLDRYGYT
TRBV7-9	TRBJ2-1	ASSFQAKTYNEQF
TRBV7-8	TRBJ1-3	ASSPSADNLSGNTIY
TRBV19	TRBJ2-6	ASSEAGVISGANVLT
TRBV7-9	TRBJ1-1	ASSLHGQGGTEAF
TRBV28	TRBJ1-1	ASSWEVGRPNTEAF
TRBV5-4	TRBJ1-2	ASSQDYRGEDGYT
TRBV7-9	TRBJ1-3	ASSHGGVDTIY
TRBV11-2	TRBJ2-7	ASSLGRGYEQY
TRBV7-7	TRBJ2-7	ASSPTGISYEQY
TRBV5-8	TRBJ2-7	ASSLDNYEQY
TRBV10-1	TRBJ1-2	ASSEDRVYGYT
TRBV6-1	TRBJ1-4	ASSADRGNEKLF
TRBV21-1	TRBJ2-7	ASSKVGWLAGNYEQY
TRBV19	TRBJ2-1	ASNTPRAYNEQF
TRBV6-1	TRBJ2-5	ASRGQYRETQY
TRBV5-1	TRBJ1-2	ASSDPQGTNYGYT
TRBV5-6	TRBJ2-7	ASSQGTGKQY
TRBV9	TRBJ1-2	ASSGVTAPSYGYT
TRBV5-1	TRBJ2-7	ASSPGTYEQY
TRBV11-2	TRBJ1-2	ASSPDGHYGYT
TRBV28	TRBJ2-7	ASSRTEPYEQY
TRBV10-2	TRBJ1-1	ASRGKANTEAF
TRBV2	TRBJ2-6	ASSEGQGYSGANVLT
TRBV11-2	TRBJ2-2	ASSDLGGSGELF
TRBV11-2	TRBJ2-5	ASSFPGEQY
TRBV14	TRBJ2-1	ASSQDALAGGRGQF
TRBV6-6	TRBJ2-5	ASRPLAREETQY
TRBV11-3	TRBJ2-1	ASSSGLGADEQF
TRBV9	TRBJ2-3	ASSLSQDTQY
TRBV6-1	TRBJ1-3	ASSKQGTADTIY
TRBV19	TRBJ2-3	ASSIDRVSTDTQY
TRBV28	TRBJ2-6	ASSFLTYSGANVLT
TRBV5-4	TRBJ1-2	ASSLDGGSHYGYT
TRBV15	TRBJ1-1	ATSTRQGNTEAF
TRBV6-5	TRBJ2-3	ASRRGDTQY
TRBV28	TRBJ2-1	ASTRTGYNEQF
TRBV27	TRBJ2-7	ASSLKGGSYEQY
TRBV18	TRBJ1-2	ASSPTPPGTYGYT
TRBV6-1	TRBJ1-4	ASSDLGTNEKLF
TRBV5-1	TRBJ2-5	ASSPSFLGETQY
TRBV27	TRBJ2-1	ASSLYRDRVYNEQF